Listed below are T cell receptor beta chains from one sample, sequenced in a study of cytomegalovirus exposure and HLA in healthy donors. Sequencing used immunoSEQ multiplex PCR; TCRdb keeps in-frame clones, though not all of them. The profile shows about 220,000 clones, 75% to 80% of them singletons. The sequenced material came from PBMCs. Every receptor here comes from a male donor in good health and CMV-seronegative. The CDR3 runs from the conserved cysteine through the conserved F or W. Fields, in order: CDR3 DNA, CDR3 protein, J gene, clone size, D gene, V gene. A D gene is named only where the DNA matches it firmly. Where a row states a size, it is once, few, many or the class of an expanded clone; other rows omit it.

cdr3_nt: TGTGCCTGGAGCCTCCAGGGCTTCGACGAGCAGTACTTC; cdr3_aa: CAWSLQGFDEQYF; j_call: TRBJ2-7; clone_size: .; d_call: .; v_call: TRBV30
cdr3_nt: TGTGCCAGCAGTGAAATCGGACAGGGTGGTTCAGATGAGCAGTTCTTC; cdr3_aa: CASSEIGQGGSDEQFF; j_call: TRBJ2-1; clone_size: .; d_call: TRBD1; v_call: TRBV9
cdr3_nt: TGTGCCAGCAGCTTAATTTCAACGGGGAGCTCCTACAATGAGCAGTTCTTC; cdr3_aa: CASSLISTGSSYNEQFF; j_call: TRBJ2-1; clone_size: .; d_call: .; v_call: TRBV7-8
cdr3_nt: TGTGCCACCTCCCTCGGCAGGGCGCCTGACGAGCAGTACTTC; cdr3_aa: CATSLGRAPDEQYF; j_call: TRBJ2-7; clone_size: .; d_call: .; v_call: TRBV2
cdr3_nt: TGTGCCAGCAGTTCGGGGGGCAGGGCTTTCTTT; cdr3_aa: CASSSGGRAFF; j_call: TRBJ1-1; clone_size: .; d_call: .; v_call: TRBV2
cdr3_nt: TGTGCCAGCAGCTTAACTAGCGGGGGGGCCGCCACCGGGGAGCTGTTTTTT; cdr3_aa: CASSLTSGGAATGELFF; j_call: TRBJ2-2; clone_size: .; d_call: TRBD2; v_call: TRBV11-2
cdr3_nt: TGCGCCAGCAGCCCCGGGACAGGTTTGAATTCACCCCTCCACTTT; cdr3_aa: CASSPGTGLNSPLHF; j_call: TRBJ1-6; clone_size: .; d_call: TRBD1; v_call: TRBV4-3
cdr3_nt: TGTGCCAGCGGCCGGGCAACTAATGAAAAACTGTTTTTT; cdr3_aa: CASGRATNEKLFF; j_call: TRBJ1-4; clone_size: .; d_call: .; v_call: TRBV6-6
cdr3_nt: TGTGCCAGCAGCTTAGCGGGGTTAGCGGGAGGTTCCGAGCAGTACTTC; cdr3_aa: CASSLAGLAGGSEQYF; j_call: TRBJ2-7; clone_size: .; d_call: TRBD2; v_call: TRBV7-6
cdr3_nt: TGCAGTGCCCCGTCGGGCTACGAGCAGTACTTC; cdr3_aa: CSAPSGYEQYF; j_call: TRBJ2-7; clone_size: .; d_call: .; v_call: TRBV20-1
cdr3_nt: TGTGCCAGCAGTCCAAACTCCGGGACAGGAGAATATGGCTACACCTTC; cdr3_aa: CASSPNSGTGEYGYTF; j_call: TRBJ1-2; clone_size: .; d_call: TRBD1; v_call: TRBV28
cdr3_nt: TGCGCCAGCAGCCAAGATATAGCGGGAGGGCCATACGAGCAGTACTTC; cdr3_aa: CASSQDIAGGPYEQYF; j_call: TRBJ2-7; clone_size: .; d_call: TRBD2; v_call: TRBV4-1
cdr3_nt: TGTGCCAGCAGCCAACGTGGGCAGCTCAATGAGCAGTTCTTC; cdr3_aa: CASSQRGQLNEQFF; j_call: TRBJ2-1; clone_size: .; d_call: .; v_call: TRBV6-5
cdr3_nt: TGTGCCAGCAGTGAAATCAATCCCAATCAGCCCCAGCATTTT; cdr3_aa: CASSEINPNQPQHF; j_call: TRBJ1-5; clone_size: .; d_call: .; v_call: TRBV2
cdr3_nt: TGTGCCAGTACGCGGGCCGCGGGAGAGTCCTACGAGCAGTACTTC; cdr3_aa: CASTRAAGESYEQYF; j_call: TRBJ2-7; clone_size: .; d_call: TRBD2; v_call: TRBV19
cdr3_nt: TGCGCCAGCAGCTTGGTTTCCCCGGGTAGCCACGAGCAGTACTTC; cdr3_aa: CASSLVSPGSHEQYF; j_call: TRBJ2-7; clone_size: .; d_call: .; v_call: TRBV5-1
cdr3_nt: TGTGCCAGCAGCGAGCCTTATGGCATTCAGTACTTC; cdr3_aa: CASSEPYGIQYF; j_call: TRBJ2-4; clone_size: .; d_call: .; v_call: TRBV6-6
cdr3_nt: TGTGCCAGCAGCTTAGACAGGGGCAATCAGCCCCAGCATTTT; cdr3_aa: CASSLDRGNQPQHF; j_call: TRBJ1-5; clone_size: once; d_call: .; v_call: TRBV7-6
cdr3_nt: TGTGCCAGCAGTTTACGGGAGGGCTACGAGCAGTACTTC; cdr3_aa: CASSLREGYEQYF; j_call: TRBJ2-7; clone_size: few; d_call: TRBD2; v_call: TRBV28
cdr3_nt: TGTGCCAGCATTAAGAGGACTAGCGGGAGGCCCTACGAGCAGTACTTC; cdr3_aa: CASIKRTSGRPYEQYF; j_call: TRBJ2-7; clone_size: .; d_call: TRBD2; v_call: TRBV27
cdr3_nt: TGCGCCAGCAGCCGAATGACTAGCGGGGGATCAGATACGCAGTATTTT; cdr3_aa: CASSRMTSGGSDTQYF; j_call: TRBJ2-3; clone_size: few; d_call: TRBD2; v_call: TRBV5-1
cdr3_nt: TGTGCCAGCATCAGGGGCGAACCGAACACTGAAGCTTTCTTT; cdr3_aa: CASIRGEPNTEAFF; j_call: TRBJ1-1; clone_size: .; d_call: .; v_call: TRBV6-1
cdr3_nt: TGTGCCAGCAGCGCCCCTCCAGGGTCTAGCACAGATACGCAGTATTTT; cdr3_aa: CASSAPPGSSTDTQYF; j_call: TRBJ2-3; clone_size: .; d_call: .; v_call: TRBV9
cdr3_nt: TGTGCCAGCAGGACAACTAGCGGGATCCCCTACGAGCAGTACTTC; cdr3_aa: CASRTTSGIPYEQYF; j_call: TRBJ2-7; clone_size: once; d_call: TRBD2; v_call: TRBV6-5
cdr3_nt: TGTGCCAGCAGTTTATTTGGGACAGGGGGCTCCTACAATGAGCAGTTCTTC; cdr3_aa: CASSLFGTGGSYNEQFF; j_call: TRBJ2-1; clone_size: once; d_call: TRBD1; v_call: TRBV28
cdr3_nt: TGTGCCAGCAGCCTCGACAGGGGGCGGTGGACAGATACGCAGTATTTT; cdr3_aa: CASSLDRGRWTDTQYF; j_call: TRBJ2-3; clone_size: once; d_call: TRBD1; v_call: TRBV2
cdr3_nt: TGTGCCAGCAGCTTAAGAGGGCCCGGCACTGAAGCTTTCTTT; cdr3_aa: CASSLRGPGTEAFF; j_call: TRBJ1-1; clone_size: .; d_call: .; v_call: TRBV5-6
cdr3_nt: TGCGCCAGCAGCTTGGACAGGAACGCAGATACGCAGTATTTT; cdr3_aa: CASSLDRNADTQYF; j_call: TRBJ2-3; clone_size: .; d_call: .; v_call: TRBV5-1
cdr3_nt: TGTGCCAGCAGCCAGGGGGACAGCATGAACACTGAAGCTTTCTTT; cdr3_aa: CASSQGDSMNTEAFF; j_call: TRBJ1-1; clone_size: once; d_call: TRBD1; v_call: TRBV4-2
cdr3_nt: TGCGCCAGCAGCCAAGACAGGATTTCTTACAATGAGCAGTTCTTC; cdr3_aa: CASSQDRISYNEQFF; j_call: TRBJ2-1; clone_size: many; d_call: .; v_call: TRBV4-1
cdr3_nt: TGTGCCAGCAGCCAGCGGACCAGGGGGAGTCAGCCCCAGCATTTT; cdr3_aa: CASSQRTRGSQPQHF; j_call: TRBJ1-5; clone_size: .; d_call: TRBD1; v_call: TRBV13
cdr3_nt: TGTGCCATCCGAGGGGGGGCCCAAGAGACCCAGTACTTC; cdr3_aa: CAIRGGAQETQYF; j_call: TRBJ2-5; clone_size: few; d_call: .; v_call: TRBV10-3
cdr3_nt: TGCGCCAGCAGTGAGTTAGGGACTAGATCGTATACGCAGTATTTT; cdr3_aa: CASSELGTRSYTQYF; j_call: TRBJ2-3; clone_size: .; d_call: TRBD2; v_call: TRBV10-2
cdr3_nt: TGTGCCACCCTAAAAGACAGGGAGGTACACAATGAGCAGTTCTTC; cdr3_aa: CATLKDREVHNEQFF; j_call: TRBJ2-1; clone_size: .; d_call: .; v_call: TRBV10-3
cdr3_nt: TGTGCCTGGAGTATTGGGCAGGGCCCAATGGATGAAAAACTGTTTTTT; cdr3_aa: CAWSIGQGPMDEKLFF; j_call: TRBJ1-4; clone_size: .; d_call: .; v_call: TRBV30
cdr3_nt: TGTGCCAGCAGCTTGACGGGGGAGATCTATGGCTACACCTTC; cdr3_aa: CASSLTGEIYGYTF; j_call: TRBJ1-2; clone_size: .; d_call: .; v_call: TRBV7-9
cdr3_nt: TGCGCCAGCAGCCAAGCACAGGGGCAGTCTGGAAACACCATATATTTT; cdr3_aa: CASSQAQGQSGNTIYF; j_call: TRBJ1-3; clone_size: .; d_call: TRBD1; v_call: TRBV4-3
cdr3_nt: TGTGCCAGCAGCTCGAGTTCACCCCTCCACTTT; cdr3_aa: CASSSSSPLHF; j_call: TRBJ1-6; clone_size: .; d_call: .; v_call: TRBV5-6
cdr3_nt: TGTGCCAGCAGCTTAGCGCTAGGCAGCTATACGCAGTATTTT; cdr3_aa: CASSLALGSYTQYF; j_call: TRBJ2-3; clone_size: .; d_call: .; v_call: TRBV7-6
cdr3_nt: TGTGCCAGCAGTCGGGCCCTCGGACAGTACAACACTGAAGCTTTCTTT; cdr3_aa: CASSRALGQYNTEAFF; j_call: TRBJ1-1; clone_size: few; d_call: .; v_call: TRBV28
cdr3_nt: TGCGCCAGCAGTCAATCGAGGACAGATATCAACACTGAAGCTTTCTTT; cdr3_aa: CASSQSRTDINTEAFF; j_call: TRBJ1-1; clone_size: .; d_call: .; v_call: TRBV23-1
cdr3_nt: TGTGCCAGCAGCCCGGGACTCCGAAACACCGGGGAGCTGTTTTTT; cdr3_aa: CASSPGLRNTGELFF; j_call: TRBJ2-2; clone_size: .; d_call: .; v_call: TRBV11-2
cdr3_nt: TGTGCCAGCAGTGCGACAGAGAGCTCCTACGAGCAGTACTTC; cdr3_aa: CASSATESSYEQYF; j_call: TRBJ2-7; clone_size: .; d_call: .; v_call: TRBV25-1
cdr3_nt: TGCGCCAGCCGACTAGCGGGATTCTACAATGAGCAGTTCTTC; cdr3_aa: CASRLAGFYNEQFF; j_call: TRBJ2-1; clone_size: few; d_call: TRBD2; v_call: TRBV5-1
cdr3_nt: TGCGCCAGCAGCCCGACAGTTCCCGGGGAGCTGTTTTTT; cdr3_aa: CASSPTVPGELFF; j_call: TRBJ2-2; clone_size: .; d_call: .; v_call: TRBV4-3
cdr3_nt: TGTGCCAGCAGTTTGAAACGAGGCAGGGGCGATTACGAGCAGTACTTC; cdr3_aa: CASSLKRGRGDYEQYF; j_call: TRBJ2-7; clone_size: .; d_call: .; v_call: TRBV28
cdr3_nt: TGTGCCAGCAGTTCGACAGGATTGAACACTGAAGCTTTCTTT; cdr3_aa: CASSSTGLNTEAFF; j_call: TRBJ1-1; clone_size: .; d_call: .; v_call: TRBV27
cdr3_nt: TGTGCCAGCAGCAAACAGGGGTATCAGCCCCAGCATTTT; cdr3_aa: CASSKQGYQPQHF; j_call: TRBJ1-5; clone_size: .; d_call: TRBD1; v_call: TRBV7-9
cdr3_nt: TGTGCCAGCAGAGGGACACTTTCCTCCTACAATGAGCAGTTCTTC; cdr3_aa: CASRGTLSSYNEQFF; j_call: TRBJ2-1; clone_size: .; d_call: .; v_call: TRBV6-1
cdr3_nt: TGTGCCAGCAGTCAGCCGGGACTGACCTCTGGAAACACCATATATTTT; cdr3_aa: CASSQPGLTSGNTIYF; j_call: TRBJ1-3; clone_size: .; d_call: .; v_call: TRBV25-1
cdr3_nt: TGTGCCAGCAGCTTGGGGGCTAGCGGGGTCTACGAGCAGTACTTC; cdr3_aa: CASSLGASGVYEQYF; j_call: TRBJ2-7; clone_size: .; d_call: TRBD2; v_call: TRBV5-6
cdr3_nt: TGTGCCAGCGGGCAGGGACTAGCGGGAGTTGAGCAGTTCTTC; cdr3_aa: CASGQGLAGVEQFF; j_call: TRBJ2-1; clone_size: .; d_call: TRBD2; v_call: TRBV27
cdr3_nt: TGTGCCAGCAGCCCTACAGGGTTGAACACTGAAGCTTTCTTT; cdr3_aa: CASSPTGLNTEAFF; j_call: TRBJ1-1; clone_size: .; d_call: .; v_call: TRBV7-9
cdr3_nt: TGTGCCAGCAGTACAGGGGGCTATCAGCCCCAGCATTTT; cdr3_aa: CASSTGGYQPQHF; j_call: TRBJ1-5; clone_size: few; d_call: TRBD1; v_call: TRBV7-2